These 30 T cell receptor beta chains were all obtained from the same sample, sequenced in a study of T cells in Graves' hyperthyroidism and ophthalmopathy. Authors of the study amplified TCR beta CDR3 regions from RNA transcripts. The TCR CDR3 first-round RT-PCR relied on the HTBI primer set. A single record per CDR3 protein comes from TCRdb applying MiXCR to the multiplex PCR reads. The sample holds fewer than 800,000 distinct CDR3 sequences; 15% to 20% are singletons and the top ten take under 10%. Sequences were obtained from blood. The receptors were gathered from a young man with Graves' hyperthyroidism.

This clonotype was detected only a few times. A read error may account for a junction end that differs from germline. The gene calls are TRBV11-2 and TRBJ2-1; no definite D call. CDR1 and CDR2 from the germline V gene are SGHAT and FQNNGV. The CDR3 consists of 15 residues. In nucleotides, the CDR3 is TGTACCAGCAGCTTAGTCTTCGCCGGTCCGAATGAGCAGTTCTTC. It translates to CTSSLVFAGPNEQFF.

This clonotype was counted only a few times. This chain connects TRBV10-3 to TRBJ2-5; D might be TRBD1 (5 bases). CDR1 and CDR2 (germline): ENHRY, SYGVKD. The CDR3 is made up of 14 amino acids. The V end lost 0 bases, the J end lost 5 bases, and 10 bases lay between the germline ends. The chain's CDR3 is CAISESGLGETQYF. DNA for the CDR3: TGTGCCATCAGTGAGTCGGGGCTAGGGGAGACCCAGTACTTC.

This clonotype occurred a few times. The V gene is TRBV19, the J gene TRBJ2-5; TRBD1 matches 11 bases. Germline V CDR1 and CDR2: LNHDA, SQIVND (reference sequence). The CDR3 is 15 amino acids. Trimming took 6 bases from V and 4 from J; bases not matched to a gene: 7. This CDR3 is CASSGTGGVGETQYF. The CDR3 DNA sequence: TGTGCCAGTAGCGGGACAGGGGGAGTTGGAGAGACCCAGTACTTC.

The gene calls are TRBV20-1 and TRBJ1-2, with TRBD1 matching over 12 bases. The CDR3 sequence is 14 residues long. The germline CDR1 and CDR2 sequences are DFQATT and SNEGSKA (reference sequence). Germline trimming cut 5 bases from V and 8 bases from J; bases unmatched to any gene: 9. The CDR3: CSAPGTGGFTGYTF. The CDR3 nucleotides are TGCAGTGCTCCCGGGACAGGGGGCTTCACGGGCTACACCTTC.

This clonotype turned up a few times. The V and J genes are TRBV9 and TRBJ2-6, with D maybe TRBD1 (6 bases). The CDR3 has 16 residues. The germline gives CDR1 SGDLS, CDR2 YYNGEE. Trimming took off 0 bases at V and 2 bases at J, with 9 bases between the two ends. CDR3 loop: CASSVEPGAGANVLTF. The CDR3 DNA reads as TGTGCCAGCAGCGTAGAGCCAGGGGCTGGGGCCAACGTCCTGACTTTC. Based on the CDR3 plus reference TRBV9 and TRBJ2-6, the full variable domain is DSGVTQTPKHLITATGQRVTLRCSPRSGDLSVYWYQQSLDQGLQFLIQYYNGEERAKGNILERFSAQQFPDLHSELNLSSLELGDSALYFCASSVEPGAGANVLTFGAGSRLTVL.

This clonotype was recorded at least ten times. The gene calls are TRBV28 and TRBJ2-7; 8 bases map to TRBD1. Looked up from germline, CDR1 is MDHEN and CDR2 is SYDVKM. J lost 4 bases, V lost 6 bases, and 11 bases had no gene match. There are 15 residues in the CDR3. The CDR3 here is CASSEPGQVGYEQYF. DNA of the CDR3: TGTGCCAGCAGCGAGCCGGGACAGGTCGGTTACGAGCAGTACTTC.

In regard to this clonotype: Mismatch with germline at one junction end may stem from a read error. J is TRBJ1-3 and V is TRBV20-1; D remains ambiguous. CDR1 DFQATT and CDR2 SNEGSKA come from the germline V gene (reference sequence). The CDR3 sequence is 17 residues long. The CDR3 sequence: CSARVLRNTDSGNTIYF. In DNA form, the CDR3 reads TGCAGCGCTAGAGTCCTTAGGAACACCGACTCTGGAAACACCATATATTTT.

This clonotype was seen a few times. In DNA, the CDR3 is TGTGCCAGCAGCTTTTTATTCGGGCAGTCCCAGTACTTC. Translation gives CASSFLFGQSQYF. The chain is built from TRBV11-2 and TRBJ2-5; D is unresolved. CDR1 SGHAT and CDR2 FQNNGV come from the germline V gene. The CDR3 is 13 residues long. The ends were cut back, 3 bases at V and 9 bases at J, with 14 bases in the middle.

This clonotype showed up just a few times. CDR3 sequence (DNA): TGTGCCAGTGAGAGCGGGAGGGCCCACGAGCAGTACTTC. Translated: CASESGRAHEQYF. This rearrangement joins TRBV19 to TRBJ2-7, with 10 bases matching TRBD2. The V segment lost 8 bases and the J segment 5 bases; nucleotides outside the gene matches: 6. This CDR3 has 13 residues. Per the germline V gene, CDR1 is LNHDA and CDR2 is SQIVND (reference sequence).

Comments on this clonotype: Sequence at one end of the junction differs from germline and may be a read error. V usage is TRBV28 and J usage is TRBJ2-2; TRBD2 aligns across 7 bases. CDR3 length: 20 amino acids. In germline, CDR1 is MDHEN, CDR2 SYDVKM. The CDR3 spells CASSLGPVGRESEGWRELSF. CDR3 bases: TGTGCCAGCAGTTTAGGACCTGTCGGGCGGGAGTCTGAAGGTTGGAGGGAGCTGTCTTTT.

This clonotype appeared a few times. The chain carries TRBV30 and TRBJ1-2; D gene ambiguous. V was clipped by 3 bases and J by 2 bases, with 10 bases between them. CDR1 GTSNPN and CDR2 SVGIG come from the germline V gene (reference sequence). The CDR3 totals 13 residues. The DNA of the CDR3 is TGTGCCTGGAGAGGGAAGGCAAACTATGGCTACACCTTC. Translation: CAWRGKANYGYTF.

This clonotype was seen more than once but under ten times. The chain combines TRBV20-1 with TRBJ2-4; weak D call: TRBD1 (6 bases). Between the trimmed V and J ends, which lost 7 bases and 2 bases, there was a span of 15 bases. The CDR3 spans 14 residues. Germline CDR1 and CDR2: DFQATT and SNEGSKA (reference sequence). The CDR3 reads CSVRAGVTKNIQYF. The CDR3 DNA reads as TGCAGTGTCCGGGCAGGGGTGACCAAAAACATTCAGTACTTC.

Only a few counts were recorded for this clonotype. The CDR3 protein is CASSLLAKGSYNEQFF. The CDR3 nucleotides are TGCGCCAGCAGCTTACTAGCGAAAGGCTCCTACAATGAGCAGTTCTTC. The rearrangement uses TRBV5-1 and TRBJ2-1; 7 nucleotides align to TRBD2. The CDR3 totals 16 residues. The V gene end was trimmed by 2 bases and the J gene end by 0 bases; junction bases not matched to a gene: 5. Looked up from germline, CDR1 is SGHRS and CDR2 is YFSETQ.

This clonotype was recorded at least ten times. V usage is TRBV27 and J usage is TRBJ1-5, with 11 bases aligning to TRBD1. In germline, CDR1 is MNHEY, CDR2 SMNVEV (reference sequence). With 3 bases clipped from V and 6 bases from J, the junction kept 7 bases outside the gene matches. The CDR3 consists of 16 residues. The CDR3 spells CASSFQGQGAGQPQHF. The DNA for the CDR3 is TGTGCCAGCAGTTTTCAAGGACAGGGGGCAGGTCAGCCCCAGCATTTT.

In regard to this clonotype: Given a much more abundant clone one base away, this may be a read error. The gene calls are TRBV6-5 and TRBJ1-1, with 7 positions matching TRBD1. Germline lookup yields CDR1 MNHEY and CDR2 SVGAGI. This CDR3 region has 17 residues. With V trimmed by 2 bases and J by 10 bases, 19 bases remained unmatched. DNA of the CDR3: TGTGCCAGCAGTTACGGTCGTGGGGACAGCAATAATCATGGAGCTTTCTTT. Its protein is CASSYGRGDSNNHGAFF.

This clonotype appeared a few times. The chain joins TRBV4-2 to TRBJ1-2, with 12 bases fitting TRBD1. This CDR3 comprises 19 residues. The junction had 19 bases not matched to a gene; V was cut back by 7 bases and J by 4 bases. CDR1 and CDR2 (germline): LGHNA, YNFKEQ. The DNA of the CDR3 is TGTGCCAGCAACCCAGAACAAACCGGGACAGGGGGCGTCGGCTATGGCTACACCTTC. It translates to CASNPEQTGTGGVGYGYTF.

This clonotype was counted a few times. This chain links TRBV15 with TRBJ1-3; no reliable D call. This CDR3 region has 13 residues. CDR1 is LNHNV, CDR2 YYDKDF, per germline (reference sequence). The ends were cut back, 1 base at V and 1 base at J, with 2 bases in the middle. This CDR3 reads CATSRGSGNTIYF. CDR3 nucleotide sequence: TGTGCCACCAGCAGAGGATCTGGAAACACCATATATTTT.

This clonotype occurred many times. This chain connects TRBV24-1 to TRBJ1-2; 7 bases line up with TRBD1. The ends lost 2 bases at V and 2 bases at J; junction bases unmatched: 1. Germline assignment: CDR1 KGHDR and CDR2 SFDVKD. This CDR3 contains 14 residues. The CDR3 sequence: CATSDSTGNYGYTF. DNA for the CDR3: TGTGCCACCAGTGATTCGACAGGGAACTATGGCTACACCTTC.

This clonotype came up many times. The chain uses TRBV28 and TRBJ1-2, with 9 bases that match TRBD1. The CDR3 is made up of 15 amino acids. The J segment lost 3 bases and the V segment lost 5 bases, leaving 7 bases of the junction unmatched. Germline V gene lookup returns CDR1 MDHEN and CDR2 SYDVKM. This CDR3 is CASSRRDREDYGYTF. In DNA form, the CDR3 reads TGTGCCAGCAGTCGACGGGACAGGGAAGACTATGGCTACACCTTC.

This clonotype was observed many times. This chain uses TRBV6-2 or TRBV6-3 with TRBJ2-1; tentatively, D is TRBD1 or TRBD2 (5 bases each). V shed 7 bases and J shed 5 bases, with 12 bases lying between them. The CDR3 is made up of 13 amino acids. CDR1 MNHEY and CDR2 SVGEGT come from the germline V gene. DNA of the CDR3: TGTGCCAGCATCCCTCGGGGCAACAATGAGCAGTTCTTC. Translating gives CASIPRGNNEQFF.

This clonotype has ten or more counts. The chain carries TRBV4-1 and TRBJ2-7; D remains unclear. The CDR3 runs 14 residues. Germline CDR1 MGHRA, CDR2 YSYEKL. The V and J ends lost 4 bases and 4 bases respectively, with 14 bases between them. The CDR3 DNA reads TGCGCCAGCAGCCGCCTGCAGGCTGAATACGAGCAGTACTTC. Translated, it gives CASSRLQAEYEQYF.

This clonotype was seen at least ten times. The CDR3 DNA reads TGTGCCAGCAGCTTAGGCGGGAGAGCCTCGCAAGAGACCCAGTACTTC. Translating gives CASSLGGRASQETQYF. The chain couples TRBV7-2 to TRBJ2-5; the match to TRBD2 covers 7 bases. V was pared by 1 base and J by 2 bases, with 7 bases of the junction left unmatched. CDR1 and CDR2 from the germline V gene are SGHTA and FQGNSA. The CDR3 runs to 16 residues.

This clonotype was counted between two and nine times. The rearrangement joins TRBV19 to TRBJ1-5; D remains unclear. V shed 3 bases and J shed 9 bases, with 15 bases lying between them. CDR1 and CDR2 from the germline V gene are LNHDA and SQIVND (reference sequence). CDR3 length equals 14 residues. The CDR3 DNA reads as TGTGCCAGTAGTATCTTCCGGTCGGCTAGGCCCCAGCATTTT. This codes for CASSIFRSARPQHF. The full variable domain, in which reference TRBV19 and TRBJ1-5 provide the parts outside the CDR3, is DGGITQSPKYLFRKEGQNVTLSCEQNLNHDAMYWYRQDPGQGLRLIYYSQIVNDFQKGDIAEGYSVSREKKESFPLTVTSAQKNPTAFYLCASSIFRSARPQHFGDGTRLSIL.

This clonotype was counted ten times or more. J is TRBJ2-4 and V is TRBV2, with D tentatively TRBD1 or TRBD2 (6 bases each). The V end was cut by 6 bases, the J end by 8 bases, with 20 bases between. Germline-derived CDR1 and CDR2 are SNHLY and FYNNEI. The CDR3 runs 15 residues. As DNA, the CDR3 is TGTGCCAGCAGGCCCTTGGGGGGCAAGAAAGACATTCAGTACTTC. As protein: CASRPLGGKKDIQYF.

This sequence joins TRBV28 and TRBJ1-1, with D possibly matching TRBD1 (5 bases). CDR1 is MDHEN, CDR2 SYDVKM, per germline. Trimming stripped 5 bases from V and 12 bases from J, with 22 bases between. The CDR3 has 14 amino acids. Here the CDR3 reads CASSQPLGGERTFF. The CDR3 DNA reads TGTGCCAGCAGTCAACCCCTGGGGGGGGAGCGGACTTTCTTT.

This clonotype has ten or more counts. This chain uses TRBV7-9 with TRBJ2-7; weak D call: TRBD1 (7 bases). This CDR3 is 14 amino acids long. Trimming removed 4 bases at V and 3 bases at J, with 13 bases between. Germline-derived CDR1 and CDR2 are SEHNR and FQNEAQ (reference sequence). The DNA of the CDR3 is TGTGCCAGCAGCTGGGGGGACAGACTCTACGAGCAGTACTTC. Its protein is CASSWGDRLYEQYF.

Ten or more counts support this clonotype. The chain couples TRBV10-3 to TRBJ2-7, with D perhaps matching TRBD1 (5 bases). The CDR3 extends over 13 amino acids. Trimming shortened V by 3 bases and J by 2 bases, and 8 bases separated the two germline ends. Germline CDR1 reads ENHRY; CDR2 reads SYGVKD. The CDR3 protein is CAISERQTYEQYF. For the CDR3, the DNA is TGTGCCATCAGTGAAAGACAGACCTACGAGCAGTACTTC.

Only a few counts were recorded for this clonotype. The chain recombines TRBV7-9 with TRBJ2-5; no clear D. In germline, CDR1 is SEHNR, CDR2 FQNEAQ (reference sequence). The germline V and J ends were trimmed by 7 bases and 4 bases, with 7 bases remaining between them. This CDR3 region has 11 residues. CDR3 in amino acids: CASTQLETQYF. The CDR3 bases are TGTGCCAGCACCCAACTAGAGACCCAGTACTTC.

This clonotype was recorded many times. The rearrangement joins TRBV11-3 to TRBJ2-7, with D tentatively TRBD1 (5 bases). The CDR3 is 15 amino acids. From germline, CDR1 is SGHNT and CDR2 YENEEA. V was shortened by 3 bases and J by 0 bases, with 12 bases between the two germline ends. In DNA, the CDR3 is TGTGCCAGCAGCTTGGGCAGGGCGATCTCCTACGAGCAGTACTTC. It yields the protein CASSLGRAISYEQYF. The variable domain in full, with the rest retrieved from reference TRBV11-3 and TRBJ2-7, is EAGVVQSPRYKIIEKKQPVAFWCNPISGHNTLYWYLQNLGQGPELLIRYENEEAVDDSQLPKDRFSAERLKGVDSTLKIQPAELGDSAVYLCASSLGRAISYEQYFGPGTRLTVT.

This clonotype was seen a handful of times. The genes are TRBV18 and TRBJ2-7; tentatively, D is TRBD1 (6 bases). The V end was cut by 6 bases, the J end by 6 bases, with 18 bases between. The germline V gene has CDR1 KGHSH and CDR2 LQKENI. This CDR3 contains 14 residues. The DNA of the CDR3 is TGTGCCAGCTCCCCCGGGACAACGAGTCTCGAGCAGTACTTC. This gives the protein CASSPGTTSLEQYF.